These 14 T cell receptor beta chains share one sample of origin, sequenced in a study of response to subunit inactivated influenza vaccine. TCRdb analysed the RT-PCR reads with MiXCR anew, one entry per CDR3 protein. The data hold 400,000 to 650,000 distinct CDR3 sequences, with 7.2% observed a single time. The sequenced sample was PBMCs from blood, obtained less than 25 months after vaccination. These receptors were taken from a man aged 50 to 75 who received an inactivated influenza vaccine.

The chain employs TRBV20-1 and TRBJ2-1; D not certain. Between the trimmed V and J ends, which lost 5 bases and 9 bases, there was a span of 14 bases. CDR1 DFQATT and CDR2 SNEGSKA come from the germline V gene (reference sequence). The CDR3 has 12 amino acids. The CDR3 coding sequence is TGCAGTGCTTCTCTCTCTGGATCTGAGCAGTTCTTC. Protein product: CSASLSGSEQFF.

The genes are TRBV5-5 and TRBJ1-1; possibly TRBD1 for D (5 bases). Trimming pared 0 bases from V and 5 bases from J, leaving 17 bases between. This CDR3 comprises 16 residues. Germline V gene data show CDR1 as SGHKS and CDR2 as YYEKEE (reference sequence). CDR3 in amino acids: CASSLVTGYSQTEAFF. The CDR3 nucleotides are TGTGCCAGCAGCTTGGTTACAGGATACTCCCAAACTGAAGCTTTCTTT.

The J gene is TRBJ2-5, the V gene TRBV2; 10 bases map to TRBD1. The trim removed 6 bases at V and 7 bases at J, leaving 8 bases unmatched. CDR1 and CDR2 (germline): SNHLY, FYNNEI. This CDR3 has 14 residues. The CDR3 sequence is CASRGTGVVRTQYF. DNA of the CDR3: TGTGCCAGCAGAGGGACAGGGGTTGTACGGACCCAGTACTTC. The whole variable domain, filled in from reference TRBV2 and TRBJ2-5, reads EPEVTQTPSHQVTQMGQEVILRCVPISNHLYFYWYRQILGQKVEFLVSFYNNEISEKSEIFDDQFSVERPDGSNFTLKIRSTKLEDSAMYFCASRGTGVVRTQYFGPGTRLLVL.

This clonotype was seen a handful of times. The chain couples TRBV7-9 to TRBJ2-1; TRBD2 agrees at 8 bases. This CDR3 comprises 14 residues. Trimming cost V 4 bases and J 9 bases; bases outside gene matches: 8. The germline gives CDR1 SEHNR, CDR2 FQNEAQ (reference sequence). This CDR3 is CASSSSGSPSEQFF. As DNA, the CDR3 is TGTGCCAGCAGCTCGAGCGGGAGCCCCTCTGAGCAGTTCTTC.

The V call is TRBV15, the J call TRBJ2-3; D is unresolved. This CDR3 is 15 amino acids long. Germline CDR1 reads LNHNV; CDR2 reads YYDKDF (reference sequence). The V end lost 1 base, the J end lost 0 bases, and 8 bases lay between the germline ends. The CDR3 DNA follows: TGTGCCACCAGCAGAGTAGGAACTAGCACAGATACGCAGTATTTT. This gives the protein CATSRVGTSTDTQYF.

This clonotype was picked up a small number of times. The chain has TRBV6-2 or TRBV6-3 and TRBJ1-1; D is perhaps TRBD1 (5 bases). This CDR3 is 15 amino acids long. In germline, CDR1 is MNHEY, CDR2 SVGEGT. V lost 0 bases, J lost 1 base, and 9 bases lay in between. As DNA, the CDR3 is TGTGCCAGCAGTTACTCAGGGGAGACGAACACTGAAGCTTTCTTT. Translating gives CASSYSGETNTEAFF.

Remarks on this clonotype: One junction end disagrees with the germline gene, perhaps due to a read error. The rearrangement links TRBV6-1 to TRBJ2-5; tentatively, D is TRBD2 (5 bases). The CDR3 extends over 13 amino acids. Germline CDR1 and CDR2: MNHNS and SASEGT. The CDR3 bases are TGTGCCAGCAGTGAACTAGCCGGGGAGACCCAGTACTTT. It is translated as CASSELAGETQYF.

This clonotype was seen a few times. CDR3 nucleotide sequence: TGTGCCAGCAGTTTATTGACAGGGGGGCCCTACGAGCAGTACTTC. Protein sequence: CASSLLTGGPYEQYF. The chain employs TRBV27 and TRBJ2-7, with 9 bases lining up with TRBD1. CDR3 length: 15 residues. Germline V gene lookup returns CDR1 MNHEY and CDR2 SMNVEV (reference sequence). V was clipped by 1 base and J by 2 bases; unmatched bases: 3.

The rearrangement uses TRBV5-1 and TRBJ2-3, with 8 positions matching TRBD1. The germline gives CDR1 SGHRS, CDR2 YFSETQ. V shed 0 bases, J shed 10 bases, and the junction held 10 bases outside the gene matches. CDR3 size: 15 residues. CDR3 residues: CASSLVGQGDYAQYF. The CDR3 region has the DNA TGCGCCAGCAGCTTGGTAGGACAGGGAGACTATGCGCAGTATTTT. The variable domain in full, with the rest retrieved from reference TRBV5-1 and TRBJ2-3, is KAGVTQTPRYLIKTRGQQVTLSCSPISGHRSVSWYQQTPGQGLQFLFEYFSETQRNKGNFPGRFSGRQFSNSRSEMNVSTLELGDSALYLCASSLVGQGDYAQYFGPGTRLTVL.

The chain combines TRBV5-1 with TRBJ2-3, with 11 bases lining up with TRBD1. The V and J ends lost 3 bases and 4 bases, in that order; junction bases with no gene match: 4. This CDR3 is built from 15 residues. CDR1 and CDR2 from the germline V gene are SGHRS and YFSETQ. CDR3 bases: TGCGCCAGCAGCTCCTGGGGACAGGGGGCAGATACGCAGTATTTT. Amino acids: CASSSWGQGADTQYF.

This clonotype was recorded many times. This chain connects TRBV29-1 to TRBJ2-7; TRBD1 matches at 8 bases. This CDR3 has 13 residues. From germline, CDR1 is SQVTM and CDR2 ANQGSEA. J was trimmed by 1 base and V by 6 bases; bases with no gene match: 5. As DNA, the CDR3 is TGCAGCGTCGGACAGGGTAAATCCTACGAGCAGTACTTC. Amino acid sequence: CSVGQGKSYEQYF.

Ten or more counts support this clonotype. A junction end diverges from the germline sequence, so it may reflect a read error. The chain employs TRBV5-1 and TRBJ2-5; D perhaps matches TRBD1 (5 bases). This CDR3 has 13 residues. Per germline, CDR1 SGHRS and CDR2 YFSETQ. This chain's CDR3 is CASSSQGQETQYF. CDR3 bases: TGTGCCAGCAGCTCCCAGGGACAAGAGACCCAGTACTTC. The entire variable domain, with the rest obtained from reference TRBV5-1 and TRBJ2-5, is as follows: KAGVTQTPRYLIKTRGQQVTLSCSPISGHRSVSWYQQTPGQGLQFLFEYFSETQRNKGNFPGRFSGRQFSNSRSEMNVSTLELGDSALYLCASSSQGQETQYFGPGTRLLVL.

The CDR3 protein is CASSSAHYGYTF. CDR3 in DNA: TGTGCCAGCAGCTCCGCCCACTATGGCTACACCTTC. The chain couples TRBV7-9 to TRBJ1-2; no definite D call. Trimming pared 4 bases from V and 3 bases from J, leaving 6 bases between. The CDR3 sequence is 12 residues long. Germline-derived CDR1 and CDR2 are SEHNR and FQNEAQ (reference sequence).

Details on this clonotype: The CDR3 does not close with the conserved phenylalanine or tryptophan, likely indicating a read error. The rearrangement joins TRBV11-2 to TRBJ2-1; D might be TRBD1 (6 bases). CDR3 length: 18 amino acids. V was cut by 4 bases and J by 8 bases, with 27 bases left in between. In germline, CDR1 is SGHAT, CDR2 FQNNGV. The CDR3 region has the DNA TGTGCCAGCAGCTCTAGGTCCGTTCAGGGTGGGGGCGTCTATGAGCAGTTCTCC. This sequence encodes CASSSRSVQGGGVYEQFS.